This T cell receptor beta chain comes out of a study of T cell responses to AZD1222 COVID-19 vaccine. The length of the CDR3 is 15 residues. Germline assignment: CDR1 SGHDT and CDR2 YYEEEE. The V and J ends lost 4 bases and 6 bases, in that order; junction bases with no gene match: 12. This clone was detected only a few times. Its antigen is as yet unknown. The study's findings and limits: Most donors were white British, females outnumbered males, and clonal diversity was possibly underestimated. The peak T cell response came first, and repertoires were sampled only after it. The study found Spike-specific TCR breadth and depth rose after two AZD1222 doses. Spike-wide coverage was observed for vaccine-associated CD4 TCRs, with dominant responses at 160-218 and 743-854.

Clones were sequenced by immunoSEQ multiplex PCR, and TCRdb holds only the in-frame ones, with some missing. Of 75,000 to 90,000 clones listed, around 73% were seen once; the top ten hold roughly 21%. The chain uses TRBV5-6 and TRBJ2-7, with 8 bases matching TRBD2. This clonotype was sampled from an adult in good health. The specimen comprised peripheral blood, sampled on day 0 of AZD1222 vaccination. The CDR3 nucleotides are TGTGCCAGCAGCGCGCCGGGACTAGAGATTGCCGAGCAGTACTTC. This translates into CASSAPGLEIAEQYF.